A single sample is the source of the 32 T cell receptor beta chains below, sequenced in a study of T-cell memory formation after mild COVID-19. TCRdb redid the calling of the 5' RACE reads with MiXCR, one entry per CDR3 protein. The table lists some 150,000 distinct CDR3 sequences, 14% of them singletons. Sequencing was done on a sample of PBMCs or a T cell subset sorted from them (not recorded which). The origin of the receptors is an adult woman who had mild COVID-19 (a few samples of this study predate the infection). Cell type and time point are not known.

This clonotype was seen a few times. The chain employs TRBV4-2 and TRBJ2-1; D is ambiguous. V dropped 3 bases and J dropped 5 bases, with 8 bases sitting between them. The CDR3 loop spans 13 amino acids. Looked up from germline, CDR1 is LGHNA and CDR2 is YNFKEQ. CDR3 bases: TGTGCCAGCAGCCACCCGGCAGACAATGAGCAGTTCTTC. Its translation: CASSHPADNEQFF.

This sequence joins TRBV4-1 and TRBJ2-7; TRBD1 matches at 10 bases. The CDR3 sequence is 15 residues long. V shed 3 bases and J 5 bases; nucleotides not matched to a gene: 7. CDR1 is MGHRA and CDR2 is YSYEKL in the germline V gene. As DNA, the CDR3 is TGCGCCAGCAGCCACCTGGGACAGGGGCCAAACGAGCAGTACTTC. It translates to CASSHLGQGPNEQYF.

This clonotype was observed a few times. The CDR3 spells CATRTFYNEQFF. CDR3 bases: TGTGCCACCAGGACTTTCTACAATGAGCAGTTCTTC. The gene calls are TRBV27 and TRBJ2-1, with D perhaps TRBD2 (5 bases). Germline lookup yields CDR1 MNHEY and CDR2 SMNVEV (reference sequence). Trimming left V 10 bases short and J 3 bases short, with 10 bases between. This CDR3 is built from 12 residues.

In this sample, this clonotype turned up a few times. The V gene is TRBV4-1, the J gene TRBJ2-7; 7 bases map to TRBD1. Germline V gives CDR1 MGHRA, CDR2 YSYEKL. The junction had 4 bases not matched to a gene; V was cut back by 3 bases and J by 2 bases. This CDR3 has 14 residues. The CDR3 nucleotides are TGCGCCAGCAGCCAGGACAGGAGTCCCTACGAGCAGTACTTC. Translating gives CASSQDRSPYEQYF.

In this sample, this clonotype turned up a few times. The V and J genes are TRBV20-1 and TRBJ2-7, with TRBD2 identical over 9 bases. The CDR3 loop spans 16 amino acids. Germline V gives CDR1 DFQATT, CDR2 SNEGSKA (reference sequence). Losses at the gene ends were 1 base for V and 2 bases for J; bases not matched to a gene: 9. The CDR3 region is CSARVVGGRAPYEQYF. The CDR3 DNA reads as TGCAGTGCTAGAGTCGTCGGCGGGAGGGCCCCCTACGAGCAGTACTTC.

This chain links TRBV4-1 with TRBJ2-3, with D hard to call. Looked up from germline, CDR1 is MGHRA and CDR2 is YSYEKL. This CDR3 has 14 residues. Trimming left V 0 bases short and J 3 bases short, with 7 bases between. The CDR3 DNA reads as TGCGCCAGCAGCCAAGATCCCTTAACAGATACGCAGTATTTT. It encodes CASSQDPLTDTQYF.

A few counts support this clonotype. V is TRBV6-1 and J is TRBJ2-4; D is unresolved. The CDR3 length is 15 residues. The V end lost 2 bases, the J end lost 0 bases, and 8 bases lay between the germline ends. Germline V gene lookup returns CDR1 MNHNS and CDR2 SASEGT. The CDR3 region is CASSELGLAKNIQYF. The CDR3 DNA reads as TGTGCCAGCAGTGAATTGGGTTTAGCCAAAAACATTCAGTACTTC.

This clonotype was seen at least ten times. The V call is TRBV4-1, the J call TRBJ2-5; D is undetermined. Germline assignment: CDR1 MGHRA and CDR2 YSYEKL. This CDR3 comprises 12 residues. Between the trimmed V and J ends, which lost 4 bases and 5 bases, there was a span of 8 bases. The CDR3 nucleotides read TGCGCCAGCAGCCCGACGGGCGAGACCCAGTACTTC. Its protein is CASSPTGETQYF.

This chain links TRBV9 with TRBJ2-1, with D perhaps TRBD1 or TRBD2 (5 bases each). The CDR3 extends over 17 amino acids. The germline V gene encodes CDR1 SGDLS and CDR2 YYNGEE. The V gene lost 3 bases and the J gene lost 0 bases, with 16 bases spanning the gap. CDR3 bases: TGTGCCAGCAGCGGGGGAGCAGGGTGGGGCTCCTACAATGAGCAGTTCTTC. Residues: CASSGGAGWGSYNEQFF.

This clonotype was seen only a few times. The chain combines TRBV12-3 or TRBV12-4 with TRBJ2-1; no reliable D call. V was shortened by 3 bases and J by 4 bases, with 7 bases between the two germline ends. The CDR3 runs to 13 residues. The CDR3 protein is CASSFSTYNEQFF. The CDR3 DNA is TGTGCCAGCAGTTTTTCGACGTACAATGAGCAGTTCTTC.

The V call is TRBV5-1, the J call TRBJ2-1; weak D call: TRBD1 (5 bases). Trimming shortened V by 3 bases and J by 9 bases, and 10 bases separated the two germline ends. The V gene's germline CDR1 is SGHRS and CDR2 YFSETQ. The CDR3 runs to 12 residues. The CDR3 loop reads CASSSDTFEQFF. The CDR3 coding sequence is TGCGCCAGCAGCTCGGACACATTTGAGCAGTTCTTC.

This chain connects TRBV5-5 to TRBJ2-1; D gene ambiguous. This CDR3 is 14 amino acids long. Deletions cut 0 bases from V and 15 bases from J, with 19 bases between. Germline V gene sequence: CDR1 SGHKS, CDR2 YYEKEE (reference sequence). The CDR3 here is CASSLGPSHVRLFF. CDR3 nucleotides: TGTGCCAGCAGCTTGGGCCCTTCACATGTCAGGCTGTTCTTC.

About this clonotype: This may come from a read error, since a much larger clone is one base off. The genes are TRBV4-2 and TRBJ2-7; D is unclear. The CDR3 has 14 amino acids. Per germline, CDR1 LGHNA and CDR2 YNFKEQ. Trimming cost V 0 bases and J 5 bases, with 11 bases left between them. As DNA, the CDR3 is TGTGCCAGCAGCCAAGAGGTGGCGGTGGACGAGCAGTACTTC. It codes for CASSQEVAVDEQYF.

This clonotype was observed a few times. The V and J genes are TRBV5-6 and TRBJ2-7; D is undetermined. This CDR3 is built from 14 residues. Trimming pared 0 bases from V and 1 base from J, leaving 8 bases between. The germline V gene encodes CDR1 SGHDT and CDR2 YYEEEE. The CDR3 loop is CASSLAVRSYEQYF. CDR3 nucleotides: TGTGCCAGCAGCTTGGCGGTCAGATCCTACGAGCAGTACTTC.

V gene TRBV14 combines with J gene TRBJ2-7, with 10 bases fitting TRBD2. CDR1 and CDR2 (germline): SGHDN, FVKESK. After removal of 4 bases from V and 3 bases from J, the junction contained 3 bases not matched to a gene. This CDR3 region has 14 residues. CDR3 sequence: CASSPRTSGYEQYF. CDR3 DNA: TGTGCCAGCAGCCCTAGGACTAGCGGCTACGAGCAGTACTTC.

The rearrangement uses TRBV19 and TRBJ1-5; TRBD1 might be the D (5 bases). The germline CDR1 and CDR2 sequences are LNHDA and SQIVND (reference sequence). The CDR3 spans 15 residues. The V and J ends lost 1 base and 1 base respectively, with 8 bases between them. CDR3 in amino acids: CASSIVRDSNQPQHF. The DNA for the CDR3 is TGTGCCAGTAGTATAGTACGGGACAGCAATCAGCCCCAGCATTTT.

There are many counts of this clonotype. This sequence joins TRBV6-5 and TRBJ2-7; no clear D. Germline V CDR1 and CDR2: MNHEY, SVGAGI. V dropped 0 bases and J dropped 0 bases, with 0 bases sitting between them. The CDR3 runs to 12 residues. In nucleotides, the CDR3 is TGTGCCAGCAGTTACTCCTCCTACGAGCAGTACTTC. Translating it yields CASSYSSYEQYF.

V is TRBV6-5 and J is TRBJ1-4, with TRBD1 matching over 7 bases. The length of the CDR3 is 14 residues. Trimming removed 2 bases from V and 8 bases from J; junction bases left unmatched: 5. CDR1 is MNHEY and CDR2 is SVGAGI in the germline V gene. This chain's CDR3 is CASSYRQGDEKLFF. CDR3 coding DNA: TGTGCCAGCAGTTACCGACAGGGCGACGAAAAACTGTTTTTT.

The CDR3 region has the DNA TGTGCCAGCAGCTGGGGGGAGGGGACAGGGACCGAAAACATTCAGTACTTC. The encoded protein is CASSWGEGTGTENIQYF. V is TRBV7-9 and J is TRBJ2-4; the match to TRBD1 covers 9 bases. The CDR3 is 17 residues long. The J segment lost 5 bases and the V segment lost 4 bases, leaving 12 bases of the junction unmatched. The V gene's germline CDR1 is SEHNR and CDR2 FQNEAQ (reference sequence).

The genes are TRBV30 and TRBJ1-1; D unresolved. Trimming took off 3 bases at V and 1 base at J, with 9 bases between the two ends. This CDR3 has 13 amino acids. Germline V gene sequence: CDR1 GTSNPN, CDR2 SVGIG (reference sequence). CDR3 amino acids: CAWSATGNTEAFF. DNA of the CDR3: TGTGCCTGGAGCGCGACTGGGAACACTGAAGCTTTCTTT.

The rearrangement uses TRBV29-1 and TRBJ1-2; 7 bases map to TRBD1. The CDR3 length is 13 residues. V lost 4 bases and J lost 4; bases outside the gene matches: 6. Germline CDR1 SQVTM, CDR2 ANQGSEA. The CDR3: CSVGTGDGYGYTF. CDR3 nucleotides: TGCAGCGTTGGAACAGGGGACGGCTATGGCTACACCTTC.

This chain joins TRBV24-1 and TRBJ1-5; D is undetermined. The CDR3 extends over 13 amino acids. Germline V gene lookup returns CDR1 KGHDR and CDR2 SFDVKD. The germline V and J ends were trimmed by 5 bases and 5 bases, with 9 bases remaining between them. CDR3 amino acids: CATSGADYQPQHF. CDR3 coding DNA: TGTGCCACCAGTGGGGCAGATTATCAGCCCCAGCATTTT.

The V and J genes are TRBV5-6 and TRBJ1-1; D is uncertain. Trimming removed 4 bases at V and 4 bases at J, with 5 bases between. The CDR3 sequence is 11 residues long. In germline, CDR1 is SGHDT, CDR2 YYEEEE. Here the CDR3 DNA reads TGTGCCAGCAGCCTTAGCACTGAAGCTTTCTTT. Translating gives CASSLSTEAFF.

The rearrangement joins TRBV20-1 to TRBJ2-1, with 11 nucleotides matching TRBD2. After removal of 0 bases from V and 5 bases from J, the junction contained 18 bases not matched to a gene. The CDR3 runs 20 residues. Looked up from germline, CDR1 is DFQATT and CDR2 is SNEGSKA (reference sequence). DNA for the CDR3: TGCAGTGCTAGAGATCGGTGGGGGTCGCCGGGGACTAGCGGCAACAATGAGCAGTTCTTC. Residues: CSARDRWGSPGTSGNNEQFF.

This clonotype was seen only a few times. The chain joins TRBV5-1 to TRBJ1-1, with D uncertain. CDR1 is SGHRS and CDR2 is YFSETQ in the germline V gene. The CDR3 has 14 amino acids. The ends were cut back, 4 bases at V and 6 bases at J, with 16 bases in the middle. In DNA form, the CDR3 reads TGCGCCAGCAGCCTGAGAGGGCAGAAAGCTGAAGCTTTCTTT. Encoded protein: CASSLRGQKAEAFF.

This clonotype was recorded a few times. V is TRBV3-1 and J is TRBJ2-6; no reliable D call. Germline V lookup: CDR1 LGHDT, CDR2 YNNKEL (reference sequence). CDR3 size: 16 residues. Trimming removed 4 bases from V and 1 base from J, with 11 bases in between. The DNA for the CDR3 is TGTGCCAGCAGCCTCAAGATGGGGTCTGGGGCCAACGTCCTGACTTTC. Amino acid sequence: CASSLKMGSGANVLTF.

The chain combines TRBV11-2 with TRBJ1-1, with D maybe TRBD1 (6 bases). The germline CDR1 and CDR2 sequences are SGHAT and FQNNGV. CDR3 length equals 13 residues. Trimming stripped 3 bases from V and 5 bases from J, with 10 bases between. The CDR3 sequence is CASSFYRETEAFF. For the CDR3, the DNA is TGTGCCAGCAGCTTTTACAGGGAAACTGAAGCTTTCTTT.

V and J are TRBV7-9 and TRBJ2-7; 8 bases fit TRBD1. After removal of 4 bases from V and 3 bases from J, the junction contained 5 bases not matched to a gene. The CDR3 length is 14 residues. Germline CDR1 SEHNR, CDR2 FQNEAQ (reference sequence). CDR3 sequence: CASSYPGQVYEQYF. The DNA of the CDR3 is TGTGCCAGCAGCTACCCGGGACAGGTCTACGAGCAGTACTTC. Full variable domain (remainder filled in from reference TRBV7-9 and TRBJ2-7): DTGVSQNPRHKITKRGQNVTFRCDPISEHNRLYWYRQTLGQGPEFLTYFQNEAQLEKSRLLSDRFSAERPKGSFSTLEIQRTEQGDSAMYLCASSYPGQVYEQYFGPGTRLTVT.

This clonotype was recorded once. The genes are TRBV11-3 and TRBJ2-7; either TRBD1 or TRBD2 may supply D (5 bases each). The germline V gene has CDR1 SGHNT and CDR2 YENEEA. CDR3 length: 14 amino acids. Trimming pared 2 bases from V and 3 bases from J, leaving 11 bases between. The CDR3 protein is CASSLWGPSYEQYF. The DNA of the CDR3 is TGTGCCAGCAGCTTATGGGGACCGAGCTACGAGCAGTACTTC.

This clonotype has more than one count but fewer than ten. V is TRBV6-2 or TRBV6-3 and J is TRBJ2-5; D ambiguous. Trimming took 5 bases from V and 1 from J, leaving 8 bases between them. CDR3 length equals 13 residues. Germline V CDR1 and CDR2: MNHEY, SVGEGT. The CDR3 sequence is CASSAPFQETQYF. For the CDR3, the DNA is TGTGCCAGCAGTGCCCCCTTCCAAGAGACCCAGTACTTC.

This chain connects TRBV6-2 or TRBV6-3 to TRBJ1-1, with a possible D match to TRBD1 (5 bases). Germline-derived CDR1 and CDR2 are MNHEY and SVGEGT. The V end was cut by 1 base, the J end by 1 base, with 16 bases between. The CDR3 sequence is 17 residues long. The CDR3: CASSYYVEGRANTEAFF. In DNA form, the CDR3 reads TGTGCCAGCAGTTACTACGTCGAGGGCAGGGCGAACACTGAAGCTTTCTTT.

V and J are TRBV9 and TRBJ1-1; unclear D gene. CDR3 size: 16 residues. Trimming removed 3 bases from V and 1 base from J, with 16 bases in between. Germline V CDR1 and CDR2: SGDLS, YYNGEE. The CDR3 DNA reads TGTGCCAGCAGCGGCCGTGGACCGGGCCCGAACACTGAAGCTTTCTTT. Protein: CASSGRGPGPNTEAFF.